One and the same sample provided the 5 T cell receptor beta chains below, sequenced in a study of PD-L1 blockade in urothelial cancer. TCRdb keeps only in-frame clones here, not all; method: immunoSEQ multiplex PCR. This repertoire shows under 70,000 clones, roughly 90% found once; its top ten account for 10% to 12%. Time point in this sample: peripheral blood 6 weeks after treatment start. This specimen consisted of PBMCs, obtained around atezolizumab (anti-PD-L1) treatment. These receptors all stem from a man aged 55-75 years with urothelial cancer.

The V and J genes are TRBV30 and TRBJ1-1; 7 bases align to TRBD1. Germline V gene data show CDR1 as GTSNPN and CDR2 as SVGIG (reference sequence). The CDR3 is 14 amino acids. J lost 1 base, V lost 1 base, and 3 bases had no gene match. The CDR3 is CAWSAGTENTEAFF. The CDR3 DNA reads TGTGCCTGGAGTGCCGGGACAGAGAACACTGAAGCTTTCTTT.

The DNA of the CDR3 is TGTGCCAGCTCGGATAGCGGGAGGGATACGCAGTATTTT. It encodes CASSDSGRDTQYF. The rearrangement joins TRBV18 to TRBJ2-3; 10 nucleotides agree with TRBD2. Germline trimming cut 6 bases from V and 6 bases from J; bases unmatched to any gene: 3. The CDR3 length is 13 residues. The germline CDR1 and CDR2 sequences are KGHSH and LQKENI.

The genes are TRBV5-4 and TRBJ2-7, with 9 bases identical to TRBD2. Germline-derived CDR1 and CDR2 are SGHNT and YYREEE (reference sequence). CDR3 length equals 16 residues. The V and J ends lost 3 bases and 0 bases, in that order; junction bases with no gene match: 7. The CDR3 sequence is CASSWDLAGSSYEQYF. Here the CDR3 DNA reads TGTGCCAGCAGCTGGGATCTAGCGGGGAGCTCCTACGAGCAGTACTTC.

The chain combines TRBV10-1 with TRBJ2-7, with TRBD2 identical over 8 bases. From germline, CDR1 is WNHNN and CDR2 SYGVQD (reference sequence). The CDR3 loop spans 14 amino acids. Trimming at V came to 2 bases and at J to 6 bases, leaving 6 bases not matched to a gene. CDR3 in amino acids: CASSEEAGVSEQYF. In DNA, the CDR3 is TGCGCCAGCAGTGAGGAAGCGGGAGTCTCCGAGCAGTACTTC.

The chain has TRBV6-5 and TRBJ2-1; possibly TRBD2 for D (5 bases). The CDR3 runs 11 residues. Germline CDR1 is MNHEY and CDR2 is SVGAGI. V lost 6 bases to trimming and J lost 9 bases, with 9 bases between them. The CDR3 bases are TGTGCCAGCAGAAAAGGGAGTGAGCAGTTCTTC. It yields the protein CASRKGSEQFF.